This T cell receptor beta chain was observed in a study of vaccination effects on CD4 cells after COVID-19. Study details: Everyone in the study got two shots of either the BNT162b2 or mRNA-1273 vaccine.

Before sequencing, viral peptide pools were used by the ViraFEST assay to expand antigen-specific CD4+ T cells. It was after roughly 11 days of culture that CD4+ T cells were isolated. Convalescent patients had PCR-confirmed SARS-CoV-2 infection between March and December 2020. Sequencing was performed with immunoSEQ multiplex PCR; in TCRdb, only in-frame clones are kept and a portion is missing. The sample yields about 45,000 clones, around 80% seen once. In this sample, this clone turned up a few times. The antigen is not known. The receptor's source is a human donor who had a prior SARS-CoV-2 infection. Specimen: CD4+ T cells from PBMCs cultured with a peptide pool, collected before COVID-19 vaccination.

CDR3: CASSQATGTANEKLFF. The CDR3, as DNA: TGCGCCAGCAGCCAGGCGACCGGGACAGCTAATGAAAAACTGTTTTTT. The rearrangement joins TRBV4-1 to TRBJ1-4, with TRBD1 matching 7 bases. Germline CDR1 and CDR2: MGHRA and YSYEKL. CDR3 length: 16 residues. Unmatched junction bases numbered 7, after V lost 3 bases and J lost 3 bases.